Listed here is a single TCR beta chain. Its antigen is as yet unknown. The study ran its PCR with 60 Vbeta and 13 Jbeta primers. TCRdb's copy holds only in-frame clones and misses some; the assay was immunoSEQ multiplex PCR. Among about 150,000 clones listed, more than 60% were seen once. The record originates from a study of cytomegalovirus exposure and HLA in healthy donors. Whole-study results and caveats: A previous analysis found most TCR beta V segments productive roughly 90% or roughly 30% of the time. The investigators catalogued 150 to 200 TCR beta chains as cytomegalovirus-associated.

J was trimmed by 7 bases and V by 6 bases; bases with no gene match: 9. The CDR3 is 14 amino acids. CDR1 LNHDA and CDR2 SQIVND come from the germline V gene (reference sequence). V is TRBV19 and J is TRBJ2-1, with TRBD1 matching over 7 bases. The sample taken for sequencing was PBMCs. This receptor was taken from a man aged 25 to 40 in good health and CMV-seropositive. The CDR3 spells CASRSGGFENEQFF. The CDR3 coding sequence is TGTGCCAGTAGATCAGGGGGTTTCGAAAATGAGCAGTTCTTC.